This T cell receptor beta chain was retrieved from a study of cytomegalovirus exposure and HLA in healthy donors. Study conclusions and caveats: Per published reports, the classifier diagnosed cytomegalovirus status with high specificity and sensitivity. TCR beta chain V- and J-gene trimming was linked, in a later analysis, to a missense variant in DCLRE1C.

In regard to this clone: Antigen unknown.

The PCR was carried out with 60 Vbeta primers and 13 Jbeta primers. Generated by immunoSEQ multiplex PCR, the TCRdb table keeps only in-frame clones and is missing some. The sample carries about 170,000 clones, 85% recorded once. The CDR3 is 14 amino acids. CDR1 and CDR2 (germline): SGHRS, YFSETQ. V was trimmed by 3 bases and J by 0 bases, leaving 9 bases between them. This chain connects TRBV5-1 to TRBJ1-2; D is undetermined. The TCR comes from a boy aged 2 to 10 in good health and CMV-seronegative. The sequenced sample consisted of PBMCs. The CDR3 DNA sequence: TGCGCCAGCAGCTCGGAGAATTCTAACTATGGCTACACCTTC. Protein sequence: CASSSENSNYGYTF.